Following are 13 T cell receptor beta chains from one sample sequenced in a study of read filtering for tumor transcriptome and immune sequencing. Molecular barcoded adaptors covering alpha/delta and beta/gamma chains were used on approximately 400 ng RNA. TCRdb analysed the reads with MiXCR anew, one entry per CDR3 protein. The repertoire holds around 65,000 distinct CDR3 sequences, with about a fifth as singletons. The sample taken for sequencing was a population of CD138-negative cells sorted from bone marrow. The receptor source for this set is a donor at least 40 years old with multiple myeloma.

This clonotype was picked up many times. CDR3 coding DNA: TGCAGCGTTTCTCCGGGCAGCGGGGAGACCCAGTACTTC. Protein sequence: CSVSPGSGETQYF. V usage is TRBV29-1 and J usage is TRBJ2-5; tentative D call: TRBD2 (6 bases). Deletions cut 5 bases from V and 5 bases from J, with 15 bases between. Germline values: CDR1 SQVTM, CDR2 ANQGSEA. This CDR3 is 13 amino acids long.

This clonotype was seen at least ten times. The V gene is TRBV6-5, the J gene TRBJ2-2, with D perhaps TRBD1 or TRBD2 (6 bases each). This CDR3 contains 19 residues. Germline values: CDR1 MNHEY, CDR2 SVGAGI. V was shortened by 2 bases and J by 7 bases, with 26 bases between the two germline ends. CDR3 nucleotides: TGTGCCAGCAGTTACGGGGGGCTTTGGCGGGATCGGGGGAACGGGGAGCTGTTTTTT. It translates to CASSYGGLWRDRGNGELFF.

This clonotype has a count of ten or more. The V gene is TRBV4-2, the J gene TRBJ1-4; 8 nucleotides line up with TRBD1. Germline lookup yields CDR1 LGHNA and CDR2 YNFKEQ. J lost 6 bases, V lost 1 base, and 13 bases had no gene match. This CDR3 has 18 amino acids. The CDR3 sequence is CASSQGPDRGSNHEKLFF. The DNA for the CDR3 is TGTGCCAGCAGCCAAGGCCCCGACAGGGGCAGTAACCATGAAAAACTGTTTTTT.

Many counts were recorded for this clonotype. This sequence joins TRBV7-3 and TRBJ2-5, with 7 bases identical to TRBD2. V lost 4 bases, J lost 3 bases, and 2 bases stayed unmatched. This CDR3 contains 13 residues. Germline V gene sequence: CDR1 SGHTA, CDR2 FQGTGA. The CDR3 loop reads CASSSGLEETQYF. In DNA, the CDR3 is TGTGCCAGCAGCTCCGGACTAGAAGAGACCCAGTACTTC.

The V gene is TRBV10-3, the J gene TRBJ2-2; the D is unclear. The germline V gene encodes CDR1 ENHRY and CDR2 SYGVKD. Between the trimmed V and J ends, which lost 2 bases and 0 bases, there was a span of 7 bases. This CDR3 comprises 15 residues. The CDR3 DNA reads TGTGCCATCAGTGAGAGGGATTCGAACACCGGGGAGCTGTTTTTT. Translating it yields CAISERDSNTGELFF.

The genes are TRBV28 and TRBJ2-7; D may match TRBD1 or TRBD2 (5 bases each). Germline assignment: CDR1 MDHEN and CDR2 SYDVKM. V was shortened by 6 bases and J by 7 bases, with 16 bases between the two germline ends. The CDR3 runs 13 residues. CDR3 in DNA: TGTGCCAGCAGAAGGGACCTTGCGGGTGAGCAGTACTTC. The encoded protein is CASRRDLAGEQYF. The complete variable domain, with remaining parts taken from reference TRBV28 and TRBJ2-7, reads DVKVTQSSRYLVKRTGEKVFLECVQDMDHENMFWYRQDPGLGLRLIYFSYDVKMKEKGDIPEGYSVSREKKERFSLILESASTNQTSMYLCASRRDLAGEQYFGPGTRLTVT.

CDR3 sequence reads: CSARGTGEASPLHF. The CDR3 DNA is TGCAGTGCAAGGGGGACAGGGGAGGCATCACCCCTCCACTTT. The J gene is TRBJ1-6, the V gene TRBV20-1; 10 positions match TRBD1. The length of the CDR3 is 14 residues. Germline V gene data show CDR1 as DFQATT and CDR2 as SNEGSKA (reference sequence). Trimming removed 6 bases from V and 10 bases from J; junction bases left unmatched: 9.

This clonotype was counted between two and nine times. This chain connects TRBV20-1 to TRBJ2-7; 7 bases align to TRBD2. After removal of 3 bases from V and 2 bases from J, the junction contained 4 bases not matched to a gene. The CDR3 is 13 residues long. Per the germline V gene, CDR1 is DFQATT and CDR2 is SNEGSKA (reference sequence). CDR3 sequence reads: CSARPAGAYEQYF. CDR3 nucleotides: TGCAGTGCTAGGCCGGCGGGAGCCTACGAGCAGTACTTC.

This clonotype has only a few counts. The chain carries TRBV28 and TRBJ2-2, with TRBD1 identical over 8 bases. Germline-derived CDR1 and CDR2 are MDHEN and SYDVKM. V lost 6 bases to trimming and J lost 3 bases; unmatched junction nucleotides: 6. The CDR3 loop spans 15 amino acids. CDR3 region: CASRTGTGHTGELFF. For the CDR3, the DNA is TGTGCCAGCAGAACCGGGACAGGTCACACCGGGGAGCTGTTTTTT.

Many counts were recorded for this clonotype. The CDR3 nucleotides are TGTGCCACCAGCACTACTCGACAGGGATCCACTGAAGCTTTCTTT. Protein sequence: CATSTTRQGSTEAFF. The J gene is TRBJ1-1, the V gene TRBV15; 7 nucleotides align to TRBD1. The junction had 9 bases not matched to a gene; V was cut back by 4 bases and J by 4 bases. This CDR3 is 15 amino acids long. The germline V gene encodes CDR1 LNHNV and CDR2 YYDKDF (reference sequence).

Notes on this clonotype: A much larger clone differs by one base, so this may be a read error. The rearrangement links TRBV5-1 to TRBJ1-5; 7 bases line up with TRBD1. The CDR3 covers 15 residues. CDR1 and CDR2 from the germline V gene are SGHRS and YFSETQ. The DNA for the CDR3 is TGCGCCAGCAACTTGGACGGACAGGACAATCAGCCCCAGCATTTT. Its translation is CASNLDGQDNQPQHF.

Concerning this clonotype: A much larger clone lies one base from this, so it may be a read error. In DNA form, the CDR3 reads TGTGCCAGCAGTTTAAGCGGGGCTAGCGCAGATACGCAGTATTTT. It encodes CASSLSGASADTQYF. This rearrangement joins TRBV27 to TRBJ2-3, with TRBD2 matching 7 bases. Germline CDR1 and CDR2: MNHEY and SMNVEV (reference sequence). CDR3 length: 15 residues. The junction had 6 bases not matched to a gene; V was cut back by 2 bases and J by 4 bases.

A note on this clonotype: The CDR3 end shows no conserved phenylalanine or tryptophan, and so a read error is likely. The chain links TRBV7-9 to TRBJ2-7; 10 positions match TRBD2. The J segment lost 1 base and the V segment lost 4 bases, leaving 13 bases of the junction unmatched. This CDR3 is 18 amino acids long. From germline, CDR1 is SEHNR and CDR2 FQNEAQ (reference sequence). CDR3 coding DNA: TGTGCCAGCAGCTCCCGGGGAAGCGGGAGGGCCCCTTCCTACGAGCAGTACTCC. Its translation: CASSSRGSGRAPSYEQYS.